Sequencing of this T cell receptor (beta chain) was carried out in a study of shared clonotypes between healthy human individuals. Study results and caveats: The study generally estimated greater richness for naive than memory subsets.

CDR1 is SGHNT and CDR2 is YYREEE in the germline V gene (reference sequence). Trimming left V 5 bases short and J 5 bases short, with 14 bases between. This CDR3 has 13 amino acids. Libraries were prepared by immunoSEQ multiplex PCR; TCRdb keeps only in-frame clonotypes and omits some of them. This sample yields under 2,500,000 clones, of which roughly 95% are seen a single time; 0.1% to 0.15% belongs to the top ten. Turning to this clone: The antigen is undetermined.

This chain joins TRBV5-4 and TRBJ2-7; D unclear. This sequence originates from a man younger than 35 in good health. What was sequenced was naive CD4+ T cells sorted from blood. Subset in this sample: CD45RA+ positively selected. The CDR3 DNA sequence: TGTGCCAGCAGACCCCGGTCCACCCACGAGCAGTACTTC. Protein: CASRPRSTHEQYF.